This T cell receptor (beta chain) is from a study of CD8+ T cells in alopecia areata. Study context: Oral tofacitinib, 5 to 10 mg twice daily, was given in an open-label trial. Notes on the study in general: Alphabeta T cells residing in normal skin are also sequenced in scalp samples.

Points on this clone: The antigen is unknown.

Treatment denoted: oral pan-JAK inhibitor, 5-10 mg twice daily. Sorted out of PBMCs were CD4+ T cells and CD8+ T cells. V was pared by 4 bases and J by 4 bases, with 13 bases between. In germline, CDR1 is ENHRY, CDR2 SYGVKD. CDR3 length: 14 residues. As the sequencing template, cDNA was produced by extracting RNA and reverse transcribing it. TCRdb's table, derived via immunoSEQ multiplex PCR, lists solely in-frame clones and lacks some. In the table there are 150,000 to 250,000 clones, about three fifths of which are singletons. The genes are TRBV10-3 and TRBJ2-5, with D perhaps matching TRBD2 (5 bases). Sequencing was performed on CD4+ T cells sorted from blood, taken at week 4, from a patient treated with tofacitinib. The clonotype originates from a human donor with alopecia areata. The CDR3 loop is CAISGKHGGETQYF. The DNA for the CDR3 is TGTGCCATCAGTGGGAAGCATGGAGGAGAGACCCAGTACTTC.